This T cell receptor (beta chain) appears in the sequencing data of a study of neurological immune-mediated disorders. MiXCR, applied by TCRdb to the 5' RACE reads, yields one record per CDR3 protein. Of under 85,000 distinct CDR3 sequences detected, around 10% appear once; the ten largest clones hold about 1.8%. The V gene lost 0 bases and the J gene lost 2 bases, with 14 bases spanning the gap. Germline CDR1 and CDR2: SGHRS and YFSETQ. The CDR3 covers 16 residues. This clonotype has only a few counts. The chain links TRBV5-1 to TRBJ2-5; no clear D gene. The TCR sequence derives from a man between 40 and 49 years old in good health. The sample comprised PBMCs. The chain's CDR3 is CASSLARLPSQETQYF. CDR3 DNA sequence: TGCGCCAGCAGCTTGGCTCGGCTTCCCTCACAAGAGACCCAGTACTTC.